This is a list of T cell receptor beta chains from one sample in a study of blood T cells in healthy people across ages. TCRdb processed the 5' RACE reads anew with MiXCR; each CDR3 protein has one entry. The data show about 570,000 distinct CDR3 sequences, 25% to 35% seen once. These sequences were also reported in another study, on T cells of mothers and their children.

The specimen was blood. These TCRs come from a boy between 2 and 15 years old in good health. CDR3s leave out the opening cysteine and the closing phenylalanine or tryptophan. The D gene is left open where the match is weak.

v_call: TRBV5-1; j_call: TRBJ2-2; d_call: .; cdr3_aa: ASSSSGVVRELF
v_call: TRBV5-1; j_call: TRBJ2-1; d_call: TRBD2; cdr3_aa: ASSVSTSGSSYNEQF
v_call: TRBV12-3/TRBV12-4; j_call: TRBJ2-3; d_call: TRBD2; cdr3_aa: ASSFPIAGQRDTQY
v_call: TRBV3-1; j_call: TRBJ1-4; d_call: .; cdr3_aa: ASSLEPLRSEKLF
v_call: TRBV6-2/TRBV6-3; j_call: TRBJ2-5; d_call: .; cdr3_aa: ASSSRISLLLQETQY
v_call: TRBV2; j_call: TRBJ2-1; d_call: .; cdr3_aa: ASSDALGPYNEQF
v_call: TRBV12-3/TRBV12-4; j_call: TRBJ2-3; d_call: .; cdr3_aa: ASSLKGGSTDTQY
v_call: TRBV19; j_call: TRBJ1-1; d_call: TRBD1; cdr3_aa: ASSIAAGGRTEAF
v_call: TRBV19; j_call: TRBJ2-1; d_call: TRBD2; cdr3_aa: ASSFSGSVNEQF
v_call: TRBV20-1; j_call: TRBJ2-4; d_call: TRBD1; cdr3_aa: SASRGLGAKNIQY
v_call: TRBV10-3; j_call: .; d_call: .; cdr3_aa: AISEWRDPNTETQY
v_call: TRBV27; j_call: TRBJ2-7; d_call: .; cdr3_aa: ASCHEAYEQY
v_call: TRBV12-3/TRBV12-4; j_call: .; d_call: TRBD2; cdr3_aa: ASSGGLAGGFYEQY
v_call: TRBV5-1; j_call: TRBJ2-3; d_call: .; cdr3_aa: ASSLIRGTDTQY
v_call: TRBV5-1; j_call: TRBJ2-5; d_call: TRBD2; cdr3_aa: ASRPLAGGPQETQY
v_call: TRBV6-1; j_call: TRBJ2-2; d_call: TRBD2; cdr3_aa: ASTGTSGANTGELF
v_call: TRBV20-1; j_call: TRBJ1-2; d_call: TRBD1; cdr3_aa: SADGQGSPRGYT
v_call: TRBV5-1; j_call: TRBJ2-5; d_call: .; cdr3_aa: ASMRQTERETQY
v_call: TRBV4-1; j_call: TRBJ2-7; d_call: TRBD2; cdr3_aa: ASSPILLAGAYEQY
v_call: TRBV7-8; j_call: TRBJ2-5; d_call: .; cdr3_aa: ASSLRGGGLYQETQY
v_call: TRBV29-1; j_call: TRBJ1-1; d_call: .; cdr3_aa: SVVGGRVTEAF
v_call: TRBV9; j_call: TRBJ2-2; d_call: .; cdr3_aa: ASSVGTADGELF
v_call: TRBV7-8; j_call: TRBJ1-4; d_call: .; cdr3_aa: ASSPGTTTNEKLF
v_call: TRBV7-6; j_call: TRBJ1-4; d_call: .; cdr3_aa: ASSFDPGTDEKLF